Shown below are 27 T cell receptor beta chains from a single sample sequenced in a study of blood T cell repertoires in COVID-19. Data came from immunoSEQ multiplex PCR; TCRdb stores just in-frame clones and leaves some out. The table shows tens of thousands of clones, with 88% occurring only once. The sequencing input was peripheral blood. The source is a man between 60 and 75 years old with COVID-19, enrolled during active disease.

This chain links TRBV10-1 with TRBJ2-3; D is unclear. In germline, CDR1 is WNHNN, CDR2 SYGVQD (reference sequence). The CDR3 sequence is 15 residues long. Trimming took 0 bases from V and 0 from J, leaving 7 bases between them. CDR3 protein: CASSESTESTDTQYF. CDR3 nucleotides: TGCGCCAGCAGTGAGTCGACGGAGAGCACAGATACGCAGTATTTT.

This clone turned up a few times. The chain joins TRBV3-1 (or the pseudogene TRBV3-2) to TRBJ1-2, with 7 bases matching TRBD1. The V gene's germline CDR1 is LGHDT and CDR2 YNNKEL (reference sequence). With V trimmed by 3 bases and J by 4 bases, 5 bases remained unmatched. The CDR3 spans 14 residues. DNA for the CDR3: TGTGCCAGCAGCCAGGGACAGACCTCCTATGGCTACACCTTC. Its translation is CASSQGQTSYGYTF.

The chain has TRBV3-1 (or the pseudogene TRBV3-2) and TRBJ2-3; the D gene is possibly TRBD2 (5 bases). Per germline, CDR1 LGHDT and CDR2 YNNKEL (reference sequence). Deletions cut 0 bases from V and 6 bases from J, with 7 bases between. The CDR3 is 13 amino acids. The CDR3 sequence: CASSQDPGDTQYF. In nucleotides, the CDR3 is TGTGCCAGCAGCCAAGATCCGGGGGATACGCAGTATTTT.

The chain links TRBV11-2 to TRBJ2-1; 13 nucleotides align to TRBD2. This CDR3 contains 13 residues. Germline CDR1 reads SGHAT; CDR2 reads FQNNGV. Unmatched junction bases numbered 7, after V lost 6 bases and J lost 14 bases. As DNA, the CDR3 is TGTGCCAGCAGACCAACTAGCGGGAGGGACGAGTTCTTC. Translated, it gives CASRPTSGRDEFF.

The chain recombines TRBV25-1 with TRBJ2-7; 8 bases line up with TRBD2. Losses at the gene ends were 3 bases for V and 7 bases for J; bases not matched to a gene: 8. CDR3 length: 14 residues. Germline assignment: CDR1 MGHDK and CDR2 SYGVNS. As DNA, the CDR3 is TGTGCCAGCAGTGACCCAGCGGGAGCGAGTGAGCAGTACTTC. Translation gives CASSDPAGASEQYF.

This clone has a handful of counts. The rearrangement uses TRBV5-5 and TRBJ1-4; D remains unclear. CDR3 length equals 14 residues. Germline V gene data show CDR1 as SGHKS and CDR2 as YYEKEE (reference sequence). With 4 bases removed from V and 8 bases from J, the gap between germline ends came to 15 bases. CDR3 nucleotide sequence: TGTGCCAGCAGCGCGCCGGGAGGAAACGAAAAACTGTTTTTT. It translates to CASSAPGGNEKLFF.

J is TRBJ1-4 and V is TRBV28; D call uncertain. Trimming removed 6 bases from V and 2 bases from J, with 13 bases in between. The germline V gene encodes CDR1 MDHEN and CDR2 SYDVKM. There are 15 residues in the CDR3. The CDR3 region is CASRSPVGTNEKLFF. CDR3 nucleotides: TGTGCCAGCAGATCTCCGGTGGGCACTAATGAAAAACTGTTTTTT.

The chain carries TRBV5-5 and TRBJ2-7; D might be TRBD1 (5 bases). The V end lost 5 bases, the J end lost 3 bases, and 18 bases lay between the germline ends. The CDR3 runs to 15 residues. The germline CDR1 and CDR2 sequences are SGHKS and YYEKEE (reference sequence). The CDR3 region is CASSFARGSHYEQYF. The CDR3 DNA is TGTGCCAGCAGTTTTGCAAGGGGTTCCCACTACGAGCAGTACTTC.

The rearrangement joins TRBV6-5 to TRBJ1-5, with TRBD1 as a possible D gene (6 bases). This CDR3 spans 13 amino acids. CDR1 is MNHEY and CDR2 is SVGAGI in the germline V gene. V gave up 8 bases and J gave up 5 bases, with 13 bases separating them. The CDR3 is CASADRMDQPQHF. Here the CDR3 DNA reads TGTGCCAGCGCGGACAGAATGGATCAGCCCCAGCATTTT.

The CDR3, as DNA: TGTGCCAGCAGCCAAGGACACAGCAGCAATCAGCCCCAGCATTTT. Its translation is CASSQGHSSNQPQHF. The chain employs TRBV3-1 (or the pseudogene TRBV3-2) and TRBJ1-5; D ambiguous. The V gene lost 1 base and the J gene lost 1 base, with 8 bases spanning the gap. CDR1 is LGHDT, CDR2 YNNKEL, per germline (reference sequence). This CDR3 is 15 amino acids long.

The chain links TRBV13 to TRBJ1-1; D gene unclear. This CDR3 has 14 residues. V gave up 5 bases and J gave up 7 bases, with 17 bases separating them. Germline V gene lookup returns CDR1 PRHDT and CDR2 FYEKMQ (reference sequence). CDR3 sequence reads: CASSREVLTYEAFF. Written as DNA, the CDR3 is TGTGCCAGCAGCCGAGAGGTGCTTACCTATGAAGCTTTCTTT.

The gene calls are TRBV6-1 and TRBJ1-6; D is unclear. This CDR3 is 17 amino acids long. Germline V lookup: CDR1 MNHNS, CDR2 SASEGT. Trimming pared 2 bases from V and 7 bases from J, leaving 18 bases between. In DNA form, the CDR3 reads TGTGCCAGCAGTGAACTGGTCCGGGGAATGGGCAATTCACCCCTCCACTTT. This codes for CASSELVRGMGNSPLHF.

The chain recombines TRBV4-1 with TRBJ1-4; D is unresolved. Germline CDR1 is MGHRA and CDR2 is YSYEKL. V shed 6 bases and J shed 4 bases, with 15 bases lying between them. The CDR3 length is 15 residues. The CDR3 loop is CASRLDPWLNEKLFF. As DNA, the CDR3 is TGCGCCAGCAGACTAGATCCGTGGCTTAATGAAAAACTGTTTTTT.

The gene calls are TRBV9 and TRBJ1-3; a possible D gene is TRBD1 (6 bases). CDR3 length: 14 residues. Trimming took off 4 bases at V and 4 bases at J, with 12 bases between the two ends. CDR1 SGDLS and CDR2 YYNGEE come from the germline V gene. The CDR3 reads CASSLQGGGNTIYF. The CDR3 bases are TGTGCCAGCAGCTTACAGGGAGGGGGAAACACCATATATTTT.

The CDR3 protein is CASSGSTGDTQYF. CDR3 coding DNA: TGTGCCAGCAGTGGGTCCACAGGAGATACGCAGTATTTT. V and J are TRBV2 and TRBJ2-3, with D tentatively TRBD1 (5 bases). The CDR3 consists of 13 residues. The V end lost 4 bases, the J end lost 5 bases, and 10 bases lay between the germline ends. The V gene's germline CDR1 is SNHLY and CDR2 FYNNEI.

The chain links TRBV10-1 to TRBJ1-3, with D maybe TRBD1 (5 bases). Germline V CDR1 and CDR2: WNHNN, SYGVQD (reference sequence). This CDR3 has 14 residues. Deletions cut 6 bases from V and 4 bases from J, with 13 bases between. In DNA form, the CDR3 reads TGCGCCAGCAGCCCCCAGGGAGGAGGAAACACCATATATTTT. Protein sequence: CASSPQGGGNTIYF.

The V call is TRBV7-9, the J call TRBJ1-2; the match to TRBD1 covers 12 bases. This CDR3 is 15 amino acids long. Germline V lookup: CDR1 SEHNR, CDR2 FQNEAQ (reference sequence). V lost 3 bases, J lost 7 bases, and 6 bases stayed unmatched. CDR3 residues: CASSFQGQGARGYTF. CDR3 coding DNA: TGTGCCAGCAGCTTCCAGGGACAGGGGGCGCGTGGCTACACCTTC. The whole variable domain, filled in from reference TRBV7-9 and TRBJ1-2, reads DTGVSQNPRHKITKRGQNVTFRCDPISEHNRLYWYRQTLGQGPEFLTYFQNEAQLEKSRLLSDRFSAERPKGSFSTLEIQRTEQGDSAMYLCASSFQGQGARGYTFGSGTRLTVV.

The chain is built from TRBV29-1 and TRBJ1-1, with D possibly TRBD1 on 6 matching bases. Germline CDR1 and CDR2: SQVTM and ANQGSEA. This CDR3 has 13 residues. The germline V and J ends were trimmed by 7 bases and 0 bases, with 12 bases remaining between them. CDR3 in amino acids: CSATGTLNTEAFF. CDR3 in DNA: TGCAGCGCAACCGGGACACTGAACACTGAAGCTTTCTTT.

The V call is TRBV11-2, the J call TRBJ1-2, with 8 nucleotides matching TRBD1. The CDR3 consists of 16 residues. Germline V gives CDR1 SGHAT, CDR2 FQNNGV. The junction had 15 bases not matched to a gene; V was cut back by 5 bases and J by 7 bases. The chain's CDR3 is CASSPTYRRGPGGYTF. CDR3 nucleotide sequence: TGTGCCAGCAGCCCCACATACCGCAGGGGGCCGGGTGGCTACACCTTC.

The chain joins TRBV7-3 to TRBJ1-1; TRBD1 agrees at 8 bases. The CDR3 runs 14 residues. Germline CDR1 SGHTA, CDR2 FQGTGA. V lost 4 bases, J lost 5 bases, and 6 bases stayed unmatched. The CDR3 DNA sequence: TGTGCCAGCAGCTCCACAGGGGGTGGAACTGAAGCTTTCTTT. This gives the protein CASSSTGGGTEAFF.

This chain joins TRBV27 and TRBJ1-5; 7 bases agree with TRBD1. In germline, CDR1 is MNHEY, CDR2 SMNVEV (reference sequence). The CDR3 length is 15 residues. J was trimmed by 0 bases and V by 2 bases; bases with no gene match: 1. The CDR3 spells CASSLGQDSNQPQHF. CDR3 DNA sequence: TGTGCCAGCAGTTTAGGACAGGATAGCAATCAGCCCCAGCATTTT.

The V gene is TRBV6-2 or TRBV6-3, the J gene TRBJ2-7; 14 nucleotides align to TRBD2. Germline V CDR1 and CDR2: MNHEY, SVGEGT. The CDR3 has 16 amino acids. Trimming took 4 bases from V and 4 from J; bases not matched to a gene: 6. CDR3 in amino acids: CASSSGGLAGVYEQYF. The CDR3 DNA is TGTGCCAGCAGTTCCGGGGGACTAGCGGGAGTTTACGAGCAGTACTTC.

The CDR3 DNA sequence: TGTGCCAGCAGTGAAGTGCCAATCGCAGGCGGGCCCCAAGAGACCCAGTACTTC. Protein sequence: CASSEVPIAGGPQETQYF. This sequence joins TRBV6-1 and TRBJ2-5; the D gene is possibly TRBD2 (5 bases). With 1 base removed from V and 1 base from J, the gap between germline ends came to 19 bases. Germline V gives CDR1 MNHNS, CDR2 SASEGT. The CDR3 length is 18 residues.

The V gene is TRBV7-9, the J gene TRBJ2-7, with D hard to call. The CDR3 runs 14 residues. CDR1 SEHNR and CDR2 FQNEAQ come from the germline V gene (reference sequence). With 2 bases removed from V and 5 bases from J, the gap between germline ends came to 13 bases. DNA for the CDR3: TGTGCCAGCAGCTTATCGCAGGTGGGCAACGAGCAGTACTTC. Its protein product is CASSLSQVGNEQYF.

This clone has only one observation. This chain joins TRBV11-2 and TRBJ2-7; D perhaps matches TRBD2 (5 bases). CDR3 length equals 14 residues. Trimming pared 2 bases from V and 0 bases from J, leaving 8 bases between. Germline lookup yields CDR1 SGHAT and CDR2 FQNNGV. CDR3 region: CASSLLGSSYEQYF. The DNA of the CDR3 is TGTGCCAGCAGCTTACTTGGGAGCTCCTACGAGCAGTACTTC. Based on the CDR3 plus reference TRBV11-2 and TRBJ2-7, the full variable domain is EAGVAQSPRYKIIEKRQSVAFWCNPISGHATLYWYQQILGQGPKLLIQFQNNGVVDDSQLPKDRFSAERLKGVDSTLKIQPAKLEDSAVYLCASSLLGSSYEQYFGPGTRLTVT.

V usage is TRBV6-1 and J usage is TRBJ2-7, with 10 positions matching TRBD2. Trimming removed 2 bases from V and 4 bases from J; junction bases left unmatched: 5. Germline V lookup: CDR1 MNHNS, CDR2 SASEGT. The CDR3 contains 15 residues. The DNA of the CDR3 is TGTGCCAGCAGTGAAATGGCTAGCGGGAGTTACGAGCAGTACTTC. This gives the protein CASSEMASGSYEQYF.

This chain joins TRBV6-5 and TRBJ1-2; 9 positions match TRBD1. The CDR3 sequence is 14 residues long. From germline, CDR1 is MNHEY and CDR2 SVGAGI. V was pared by 11 bases and J by 2 bases, with 9 bases of the junction left unmatched. The CDR3 nucleotides read TGTGCCGCCCTCGGACAGGGGTTAAACTATGGCTACACCTTC. This sequence encodes CAALGQGLNYGYTF.